Sequencing of this TCR beta chain was carried out in a study of regulatory T cells in long-lasting Graves disease. Time point in this sample: newly diagnosed GD, antithyroid drugs for less than 3 months. The TCR library was made from RNA that had been extracted from PBMCs in TRIzol. Both iRepertoire HTBI primers and Arm-PCR of CDR3 regions were used to build the TCR beta libraries. Original methodology: Across samples, 60 to 75 TRBV and about 15 TRBJ segments were found. TCRdb itself ran the multiplex PCR reads through MiXCR, one entry per CDR3 protein. These V and J calls are TCRdb output, not the study's own analysis. The sample lists approximately 350,000 distinct CDR3 sequences, approximately 12% occurring once. This clonotype was seen many times. V dropped 2 bases and J dropped 11 bases, with 16 bases sitting between them. CDR3 length: 14 residues. The same sample was also used in a study of T cells in Graves' hyperthyroidism and ophthalmopathy. From that report: Researchers barred patients who had uncontrolled infection, other autoimmune disease, pregnancy or lactation. Each diagnosis drew on symptoms, thyroxine, TRAb, thyroid ultrasound and orbital computed tomography findings.

The TCR originated in a woman under 30 with Graves disease. The chain employs TRBV12-3 or TRBV12-4 and TRBJ1-5; D is possibly TRBD1 (6 bases). The source material was peripheral blood mononuclear cells (PBMCs), sampled at new diagnosis, from a patient treated with antithyroid drugs. The CDR3 here is CASSLFGGPTAQHF. The CDR3 nucleotides read TGTGCCAGCAGTTTATTTGGGGGCCCCACGGCCCAGCATTTT.